This TCR beta chain originates from a study of blood T cell repertoires in COVID-19. The CDR3 is 15 amino acids. V lost 3 bases to trimming and J lost 3 bases; unmatched junction nucleotides: 2. Per the germline V gene, CDR1 is SGDLS and CDR2 is YYNGEE. Produced via immunoSEQ multiplex PCR; TCRdb's table is partial and in-frame only. The table has around 250,000 clones, about 80% seen once. Sequencing was performed on PBMCs or T cells enriched from blood (not recorded which). The receptor comes from a man over 45 who had recovered from COVID-19. The chain recombines TRBV9 with TRBJ2-6; 8 bases are a match to TRBD2. DNA for the CDR3: TGTGCCAGCAGCGCGGGGGGGAGTGGGGCCAACGTCCTGACTTTC. Translating it yields CASSAGGSGANVLTF.